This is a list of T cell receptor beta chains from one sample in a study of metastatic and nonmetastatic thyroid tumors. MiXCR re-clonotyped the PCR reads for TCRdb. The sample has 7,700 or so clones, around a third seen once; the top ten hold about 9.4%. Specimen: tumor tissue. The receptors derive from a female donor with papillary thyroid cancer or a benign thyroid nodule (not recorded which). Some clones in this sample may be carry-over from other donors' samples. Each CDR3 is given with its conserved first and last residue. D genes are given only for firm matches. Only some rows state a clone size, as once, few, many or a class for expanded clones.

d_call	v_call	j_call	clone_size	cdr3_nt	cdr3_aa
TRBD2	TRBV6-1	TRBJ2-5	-	TGTGCCAGCAGCTCGAAGACTAGCGCCCAAGAGACCCAGTACTTC	CASSSKTSAQETQYF
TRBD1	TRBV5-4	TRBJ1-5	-	TGTGCCAGCAGCTTGACCCCCCCGGGACAGGGGATTCATCAGCCCCAGCATTTT	CASSLTPPGQGIHQPQHF
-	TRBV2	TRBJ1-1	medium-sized	TGTGCCAGCACCGAGCCAGATGACGTGAACACTGAAGCTTTCTTT	CASTEPDDVNTEAFF
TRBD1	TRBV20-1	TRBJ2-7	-	TGCAGTGCTAGAGACCCACGTACAGGGGTTTACTACGAGCAGTACTTC	CSARDPRTGVYYEQYF
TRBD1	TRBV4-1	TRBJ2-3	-	TGCGCCAGCAGCCTGCCGGACAGGGGATCAGATACGCAGTATTTT	CASSLPDRGSDTQYF
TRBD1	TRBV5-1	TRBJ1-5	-	TGCGCCAGCAGCCTTGGGACAGGGGTCAATCAGCCCCAGCATTTT	CASSLGTGVNQPQHF
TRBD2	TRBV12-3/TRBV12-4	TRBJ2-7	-	TGTGCCAGCAGTTCTAGCGGCTACGAGCAGTACTTC	CASSSSGYEQYF
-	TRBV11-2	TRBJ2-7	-	TGTGCCAGCATCCTCCGCGGGGAGCTGTACTTC	CASILRGELYF
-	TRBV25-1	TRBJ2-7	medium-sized	TGTGCCAGCAGTGCCGGGACGGTCTACGAGCAGTACTTC	CASSAGTVYEQYF
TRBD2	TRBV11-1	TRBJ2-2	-	TGTGCCAGCAGCTTAGAAGCGGGGGCGGTTCGGGACACCGGGGAGCTGTTTTTT	CASSLEAGAVRDTGELFF
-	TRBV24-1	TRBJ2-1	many	TGTGCCACCAGTGATGCAGGGCTGGACTATAATGAGCAGTTCTTC	CATSDAGLDYNEQFF
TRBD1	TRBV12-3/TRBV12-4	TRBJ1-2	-	TGTGCCAGCAGTGTTACAGGGGGCGAAGGCTATGGCTACACCTTC	CASSVTGGEGYGYTF
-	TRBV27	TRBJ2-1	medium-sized	TGTGCCAGCAGTTTAAATCAGGGGGAGGATGAGCAGTTCTTC	CASSLNQGEDEQFF
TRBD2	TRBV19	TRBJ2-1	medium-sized	TGTGCCAGTAGTTTCCTCCCTAGCGGGAGTCGACGGGAGCAGTTCTTC	CASSFLPSGSRREQFF
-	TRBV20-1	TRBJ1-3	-	TGCAGTGCTAGATCGGGGTCTGGAAACACCATATATTTT	CSARSGSGNTIYF
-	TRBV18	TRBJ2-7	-	TGTGCCAGCTCAGGGTCTACTGGGCCCTTCTACGAGCAGTACTTC	CASSGSTGPFYEQYF
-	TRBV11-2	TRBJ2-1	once	TGTGCCAGCAGCTTAGAGCCGGGCCCAGTCAATGAGCAGTTCTTC	CASSLEPGPVNEQFF
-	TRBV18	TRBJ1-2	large	TGTGCCAGCTCCCGGCAGGGAAGGGATGGCTACACCTTC	CASSRQGRDGYTF
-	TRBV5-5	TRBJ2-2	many	TGTGCCAGCAGCTTGCAAGGAGGCAGATTCACCGGGGAGCTGTTTTTT	CASSLQGGRFTGELFF
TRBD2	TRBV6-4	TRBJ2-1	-	TGTGCCAGCAGTGACTCAGCGGGAGCCTACAATGAGCAGTTCTTC	CASSDSAGAYNEQFF
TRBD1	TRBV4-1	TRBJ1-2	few	TGCGCCAGCAGCCAAGATCTTTACAGGGGAAACTATGGCTACACCTTC	CASSQDLYRGNYGYTF
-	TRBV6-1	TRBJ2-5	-	TGTGCCAGCAGGACGACTTCAGAGACCCAGTACTTC	CASRTTSETQYF
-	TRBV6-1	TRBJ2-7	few	TGTGCCACTGACGACGAGGACTCGTCCTCCTACGAGCAGTACTTC	CATDDEDSSSYEQYF
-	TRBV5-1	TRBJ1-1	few	TGCGCCAGCAGCTTTGCAGGGTTTTACACTGAAGCTTTCTTT	CASSFAGFYTEAFF
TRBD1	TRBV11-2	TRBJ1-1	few	TGTGCCAGCAGCCTCGACAGGGTCACTGAAGCTTTCTTT	CASSLDRVTEAFF
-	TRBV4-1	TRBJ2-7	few	TGCGCCAGCAGCCAAGATCTTCGGGGTTTCTACGAGCAGTACTTC	CASSQDLRGFYEQYF
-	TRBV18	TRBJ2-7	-	TGTGCCAGCTCACCGCCGGGACTTCTCTACGAGCAGTACTTC	CASSPPGLLYEQYF
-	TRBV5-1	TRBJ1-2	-	TGCGCCAGCAGCTTGGACAGGACTTCTAACTATGGCTACACCTTC	CASSLDRTSNYGYTF
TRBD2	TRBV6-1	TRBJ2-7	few	TGTGCCAGCCCCGGACTAGCGAATTCCTACGAGCAGTACTTC	CASPGLANSYEQYF
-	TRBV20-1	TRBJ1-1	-	TGCAGTGTCAACCAGGGCCGTGAAGCTTTCTTT	CSVNQGREAFF
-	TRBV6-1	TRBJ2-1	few	TGTGCCAGCAGTGGACAGATTTACAATGAGCAGTTCTTC	CASSGQIYNEQFF
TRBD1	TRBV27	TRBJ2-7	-	TGTGCCAGCAGTTTTTGGGACAGGGTTGGCTACGAGCAGTACTTC	CASSFWDRVGYEQYF
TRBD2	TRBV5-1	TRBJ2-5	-	TGCGCCAGCATCTCCGTAGCGGGAGCGTCCCAAGAGACCCAGTACTTC	CASISVAGASQETQYF
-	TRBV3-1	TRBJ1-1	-	TGTGCCAGCAGCCAAGAGACAGGGAACACTGAAGCTTTCTTT	CASSQETGNTEAFF
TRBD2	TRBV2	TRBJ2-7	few	TGTGCCAGCAGTCCGACTAGCGGGGTTTCCTACGAGCAGTACTTC	CASSPTSGVSYEQYF
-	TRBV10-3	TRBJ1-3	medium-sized	TGTGCCATCAGTGAGGCCAGGGGAAACACCATATATTTT	CAISEARGNTIYF
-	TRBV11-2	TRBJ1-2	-	TGTGCCAGCAGCTTAGATATGAAGGAGGGCTACACCTTC	CASSLDMKEGYTF
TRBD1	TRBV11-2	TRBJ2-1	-	TGTGCCAGCAGCTTAGGGACAGGGGATATCAATGAGCAGTTCTTC	CASSLGTGDINEQFF
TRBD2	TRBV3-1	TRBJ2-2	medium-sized	TGTGCCAGCAGCTCGTATGGGACTAGCGGGGGACGGGGGGAGCTGTTTTTT	CASSSYGTSGGRGELFF
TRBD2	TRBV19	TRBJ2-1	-	TGTGCCAGTAGTATAGATCGTGCAGCGGGAGGGTACAATGAGCAGTTCTTC	CASSIDRAAGGYNEQFF
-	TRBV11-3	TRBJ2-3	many	TGTGCCAGCAGCTTAGTGGGCGATACGCAGTATTTT	CASSLVGDTQYF
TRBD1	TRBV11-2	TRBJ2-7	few	TGTGCCAGCAGCACAGGGGGACGTCTCGAGCAGTACTTC	CASSTGGRLEQYF
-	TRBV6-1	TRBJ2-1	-	TGTGCCAGCAGGAGGGAAAGACACTACAATGAGCAGTTCTTC	CASRRERHYNEQFF
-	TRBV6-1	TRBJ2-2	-	TGTGCCAGCTGTGGGACTGTGTGTGAGCTGTTTTTT	CASCGTVCELFF
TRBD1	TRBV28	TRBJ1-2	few	TGTGCCAGCAGCTCCGGGACAGGGATTTTATACTATGGCTACACCTTC	CASSSGTGILYYGYTF
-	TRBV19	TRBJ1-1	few	TGTGCCAGCGGAGCTCTTGAGAACACTGAAGCTTTCTTT	CASGALENTEAFF
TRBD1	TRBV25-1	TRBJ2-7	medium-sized	TGTGCCAGCAGTGCTCCGGGACAGGTGTCCTACGAGCAGTACTTC	CASSAPGQVSYEQYF
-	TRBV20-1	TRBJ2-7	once	TGCAGTGCTAGAGAGGGTTATAGCTCCTACGAGCAGTACTTC	CSAREGYSSYEQYF
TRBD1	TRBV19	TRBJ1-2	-	TGTACCAGTAGTACACACAGGGGCCGGTACTATGGCTACACCTTC	CTSSTHRGRYYGYTF
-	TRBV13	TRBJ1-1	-	TGTGCCAGCAGCCACCCCGATTCTAGACATAAGGGGCGCGACACTGAAGCTTTCTTT	CASSHPDSRHKGRDTEAFF
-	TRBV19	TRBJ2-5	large	TGTGCCAGTAGTATAGATCATGGAGCCTTGGAGACCCAGTACTTC	CASSIDHGALETQYF